The clone carrying this TCR beta chain was counted at least ten times. Its specificity is not known. The sample originates from a study of response to subunit inactivated influenza vaccine. MiXCR, run by TCRdb on the RT-PCR reads, gives a single entry per CDR3 protein. This table holds under 550,000 distinct CDR3 sequences, less than 7.5% found once. Study observations and caveats: Few new T cells, the authors suggested, are recruited by each seasonal influenza vaccination.

This sample comprised PBMCs from blood, obtained approximately 25 months after vaccination. This clonotype was obtained from a man aged 50 to 69 who received an inactivated influenza vaccine.

The CDR3 region has the DNA TGTGCCATCAGTGAGAGCGGGGCCAATGAGCAGTTCTTC. Residues: CAISESGANEQFF. The chain combines TRBV10-3 with TRBJ2-1, with TRBD2 matching over 7 bases. The germline V gene encodes CDR1 ENHRY and CDR2 SYGVKD. This CDR3 region has 13 residues. Trimming at V came to 2 bases and at J to 6 bases, leaving 1 base not matched to a gene.